Sequencing of this TCR beta chain was carried out in a study of blood T cell repertoires in COVID-19. Sequenced by immunoSEQ multiplex PCR; TCRdb stores in-frame clones only, minus some. Altogether about 380,000 clones are present, approximately 81% being singletons, with the ten largest covering roughly 3.7%. V dropped 2 bases and J dropped 7; count of bases not matched to a gene: 7. This CDR3 has 14 residues. CDR1 is MNHEY and CDR2 is SVGEGT in the germline V gene. This clone was seen at least ten times. The receptor's source is a woman under 30 with acute or convalescent COVID-19. The specimen sequenced was peripheral blood. The chain carries TRBV6-2 or TRBV6-3 and TRBJ2-7, with TRBD1 matching 8 bases. CDR3 bases: TGTGCCAGCAGTTACGGAGGGACAGGACGGGAGCAGTACTTC. It translates to CASSYGGTGREQYF.